Below are 7 T cell receptor beta chains sequenced from a single sample in a study of beta chain features in type 1 diabetes. cDNA synthesis used the whole RNA isolate, giving expressed TCRB sequences. Sequencing was performed with immunoSEQ multiplex PCR; in TCRdb, only in-frame clones are kept and a portion is missing. The sample holds 810,000 or so clones, about 17% seen once. Source material: naive CD4+ T cells from blood. The receptors originated from a woman aged 18-29 years in good health.

This clone was seen a handful of times. The V call is TRBV28, the J call TRBJ1-5; D unclear. V was cut by 6 bases and J by 5 bases, with 14 bases left in between. Germline V gene lookup returns CDR1 MDHEN and CDR2 SYDVKM. The length of the CDR3 is 14 residues. CDR3 amino acids: CASSQPHRDQPQHF. CDR3 DNA: TGTGCCAGCAGCCAACCCCATCGGGATCAGCCCCAGCATTTT.

The chain employs TRBV18 and TRBJ1-1; possibly TRBD1 for D (5 bases). CDR1 KGHSH and CDR2 LQKENI come from the germline V gene. CDR3 length: 13 residues. V was cut by 5 bases and J by 0 bases, with 7 bases left in between. The CDR3 DNA reads as TGTGCCAGCTCAACGGGACTGAACACTGAAGCTTTCTTT. Its protein is CASSTGLNTEAFF.

This clone has a handful of counts. The chain joins TRBV19 to TRBJ2-1, with TRBD1 matching over 9 bases. With 5 bases clipped from V and 2 bases from J, the junction kept 16 bases outside the gene matches. CDR1 and CDR2 (germline): LNHDA, SQIVND (reference sequence). This CDR3 contains 19 residues. This chain's CDR3 is CASSRRDREPRVAYNEQFF. The CDR3 nucleotides read TGTGCCAGTAGTCGAAGGGACAGGGAGCCGCGGGTCGCCTACAATGAGCAGTTCTTC. The full variable domain, its missing parts supplied by reference TRBV19 and TRBJ2-1, is DGGITQSPKYLFRKEGQNVTLSCEQNLNHDAMYWYRQDPGQGLRLIYYSQIVNDFQKGDIAEGYSVSREKKESFPLTVTSAQKNPTAFYLCASSRRDREPRVAYNEQFFGPGTRLTVL.

CDR3 protein: CSVASGANVLTF. The CDR3 DNA follows: TGCAGCGTTGCCTCTGGGGCCAACGTCCTGACTTTC. The chain uses TRBV29-1 and TRBJ2-6; no reliable D call. The length of the CDR3 is 12 residues. V was cut by 4 bases and J by 0 bases, with 1 base left in between. Germline CDR1 SQVTM, CDR2 ANQGSEA.

This chain uses TRBV5-4 with TRBJ2-1; a possible D gene is TRBD1 (5 bases). Germline V lookup: CDR1 SGHNT, CDR2 YYREEE (reference sequence). CDR3 length: 13 amino acids. Between the trimmed V and J ends, which lost 7 bases and 8 bases, there was a span of 16 bases. The CDR3 loop reads CASGGRDVYEQFF. CDR3 nucleotides: TGTGCCAGCGGTGGCAGGGATGTCTATGAGCAGTTCTTC.

Details on this clone: The same CDR3 can be traced to other DNA sequences in this sample. This rearrangement joins TRBV11-2 to TRBJ2-1; D perhaps matches TRBD2 (6 bases). Germline CDR1 reads SGHAT; CDR2 reads FQNNGV. The CDR3 length is 15 residues. The V end was cut by 1 base, the J end by 4 bases, with 11 bases between. CDR3 amino acids: CASSLGLASYNEQFF. In DNA, the CDR3 is TGTGCCAGCAGCTTAGGTCTAGCGTCGTACAATGAGCAGTTCTTC.

This clone was counted a few times. The identical CDR3 is also encoded by other nucleotide sequences in the sample. The chain uses TRBV15 and TRBJ2-7; D uncertain. CDR3 size: 14 residues. Trimming took off 0 bases at V and 3 bases at J, with 9 bases between the two ends. The germline V gene encodes CDR1 LNHNV and CDR2 YYDKDF (reference sequence). DNA for the CDR3: TGTGCCACCAGCAGAGATCCCGGGTTCTACGAGCAGTACTTC. The encoded protein is CATSRDPGFYEQYF.